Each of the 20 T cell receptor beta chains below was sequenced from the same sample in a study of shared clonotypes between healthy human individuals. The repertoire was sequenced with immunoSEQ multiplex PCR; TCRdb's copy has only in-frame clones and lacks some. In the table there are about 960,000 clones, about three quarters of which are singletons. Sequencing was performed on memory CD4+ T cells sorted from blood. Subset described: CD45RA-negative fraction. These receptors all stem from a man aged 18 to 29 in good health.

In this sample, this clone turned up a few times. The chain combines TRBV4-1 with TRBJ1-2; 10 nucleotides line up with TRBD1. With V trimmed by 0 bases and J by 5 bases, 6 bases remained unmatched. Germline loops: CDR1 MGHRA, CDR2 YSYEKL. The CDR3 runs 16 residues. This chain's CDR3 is CASSQDPGGQGYGYTF. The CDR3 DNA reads TGCGCCAGCAGCCAAGATCCGGGGGGACAGGGGTATGGCTACACCTTC.

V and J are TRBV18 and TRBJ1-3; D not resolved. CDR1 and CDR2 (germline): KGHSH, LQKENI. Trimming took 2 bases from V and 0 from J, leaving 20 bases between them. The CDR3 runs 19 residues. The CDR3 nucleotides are TGTGCCAGCTCACCAATGGCAGGCTCGCTTTACAACTCTGGAAACACCATATATTTT. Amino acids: CASSPMAGSLYNSGNTIYF.

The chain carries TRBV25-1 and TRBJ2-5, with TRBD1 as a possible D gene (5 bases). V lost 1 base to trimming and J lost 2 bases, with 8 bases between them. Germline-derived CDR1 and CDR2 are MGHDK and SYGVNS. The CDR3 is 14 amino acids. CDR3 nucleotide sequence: TGTGCCAGCAGTGAATGGGCAGGGCAAGAGACCCAGTACTTC. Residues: CASSEWAGQETQYF.

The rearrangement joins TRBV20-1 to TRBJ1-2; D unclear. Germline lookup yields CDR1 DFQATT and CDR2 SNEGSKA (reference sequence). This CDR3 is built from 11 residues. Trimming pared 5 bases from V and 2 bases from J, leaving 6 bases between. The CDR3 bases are TGCAGTGCTGCTGACAACTATGGCTACACCTTC. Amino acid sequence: CSAADNYGYTF.

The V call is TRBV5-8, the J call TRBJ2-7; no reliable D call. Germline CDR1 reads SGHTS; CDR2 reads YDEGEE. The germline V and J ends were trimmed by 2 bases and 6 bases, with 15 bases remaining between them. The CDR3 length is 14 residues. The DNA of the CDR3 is TGTGCCAGCAGCTTCGGACCTGAGTTGTCCGAGCAGTACTTC. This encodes CASSFGPELSEQYF.

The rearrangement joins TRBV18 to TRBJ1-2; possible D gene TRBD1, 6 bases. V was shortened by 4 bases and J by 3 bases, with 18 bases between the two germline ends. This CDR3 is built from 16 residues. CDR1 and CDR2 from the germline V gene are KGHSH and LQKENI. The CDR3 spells CASSLVYGGKDYGYTF. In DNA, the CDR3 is TGTGCCAGCTCACTAGTCTATGGGGGCAAGGACTATGGCTACACCTTC. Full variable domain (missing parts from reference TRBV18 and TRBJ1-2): NAGVMQNPRHLVRRRGQEARLRCSPMKGHSHVYWYRQLPEEGLKFMVYLQKENIIDESGMPKERFSAEFPKEGPSILRIQQVVRGDSAAYFCASSLVYGGKDYGYTFGSGTRLTVV.

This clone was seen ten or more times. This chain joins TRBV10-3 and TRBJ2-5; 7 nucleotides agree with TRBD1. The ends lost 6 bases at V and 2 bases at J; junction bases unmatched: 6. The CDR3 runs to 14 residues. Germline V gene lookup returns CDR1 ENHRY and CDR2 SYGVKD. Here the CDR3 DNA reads TGTGCCATCAGGGGGGACAGCGGACAAGAGACCCAGTACTTC. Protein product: CAIRGDSGQETQYF.

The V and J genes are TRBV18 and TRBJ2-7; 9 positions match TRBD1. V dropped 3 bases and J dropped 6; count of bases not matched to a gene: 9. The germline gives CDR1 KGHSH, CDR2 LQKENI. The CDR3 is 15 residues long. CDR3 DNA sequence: TGTGCCAGCTCACCTTCCGGGACAGGGCACGGCGAGCAGTACTTC. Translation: CASSPSGTGHGEQYF.

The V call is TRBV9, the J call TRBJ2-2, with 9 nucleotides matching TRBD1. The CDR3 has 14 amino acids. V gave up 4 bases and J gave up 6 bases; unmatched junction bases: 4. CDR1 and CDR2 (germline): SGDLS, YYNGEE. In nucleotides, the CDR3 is TGTGCCAGCAGCTCGAGGACAGGGGCCGGGGAGCTGTTTTTT. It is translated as CASSSRTGAGELFF.

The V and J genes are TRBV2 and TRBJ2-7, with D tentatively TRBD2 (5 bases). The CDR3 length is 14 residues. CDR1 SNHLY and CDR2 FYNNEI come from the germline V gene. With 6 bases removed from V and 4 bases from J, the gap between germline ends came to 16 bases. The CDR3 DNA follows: TGTGCCAGCAGCCCGGACCGAGGGAAATACGAGCAGTACTTC. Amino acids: CASSPDRGKYEQYF.

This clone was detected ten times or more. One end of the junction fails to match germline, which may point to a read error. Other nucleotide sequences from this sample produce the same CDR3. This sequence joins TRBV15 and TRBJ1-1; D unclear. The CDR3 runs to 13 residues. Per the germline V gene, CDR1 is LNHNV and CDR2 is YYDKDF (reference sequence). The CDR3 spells CATSRERNTEAFF. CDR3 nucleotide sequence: TGTGCCACCAGCCGAGAAAGGAACACTGAAGCTTTCTTT.

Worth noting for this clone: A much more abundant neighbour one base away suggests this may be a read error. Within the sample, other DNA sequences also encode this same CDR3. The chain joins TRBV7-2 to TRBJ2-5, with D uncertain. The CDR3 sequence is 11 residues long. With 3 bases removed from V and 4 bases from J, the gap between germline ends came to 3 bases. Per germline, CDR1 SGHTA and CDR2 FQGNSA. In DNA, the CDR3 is TGTGCCAGCAGCTTTGGAGAGACCCAGTACTTC. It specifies CASSFGETQYF.

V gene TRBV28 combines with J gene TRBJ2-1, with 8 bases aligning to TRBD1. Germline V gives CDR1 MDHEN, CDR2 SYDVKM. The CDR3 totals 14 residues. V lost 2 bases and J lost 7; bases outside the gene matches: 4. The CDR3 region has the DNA TGTGCCAGCAGTTTAACAGGGGGAAAAAATGAGCAGTTCTTC. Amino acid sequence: CASSLTGGKNEQFF.

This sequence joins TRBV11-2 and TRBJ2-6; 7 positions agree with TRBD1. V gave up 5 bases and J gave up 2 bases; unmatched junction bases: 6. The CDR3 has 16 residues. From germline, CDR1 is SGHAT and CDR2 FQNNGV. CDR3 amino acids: CASSPRQGAGANVLTF. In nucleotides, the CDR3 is TGTGCCAGCAGCCCCCGACAGGGAGCTGGGGCCAACGTCCTGACTTTC.

CDR3 DNA sequence: TGTGCCACCAGCAGAGGATCTAGCGGGGGGAAGGAAGAGACCCAGTACTTC. This encodes CATSRGSSGGKEETQYF. This chain joins TRBV15 and TRBJ2-5, with 11 bases aligning to TRBD2. Trimming removed 1 base from V and 3 bases from J; junction bases left unmatched: 7. In germline, CDR1 is LNHNV, CDR2 YYDKDF (reference sequence). This CDR3 contains 17 residues.

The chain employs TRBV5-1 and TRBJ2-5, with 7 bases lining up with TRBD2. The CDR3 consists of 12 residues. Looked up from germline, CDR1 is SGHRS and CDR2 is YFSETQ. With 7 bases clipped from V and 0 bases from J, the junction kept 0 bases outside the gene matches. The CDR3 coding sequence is TGCGCCAGCGGGAGGGACCAAGAGACCCAGTACTTC. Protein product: CASGRDQETQYF.

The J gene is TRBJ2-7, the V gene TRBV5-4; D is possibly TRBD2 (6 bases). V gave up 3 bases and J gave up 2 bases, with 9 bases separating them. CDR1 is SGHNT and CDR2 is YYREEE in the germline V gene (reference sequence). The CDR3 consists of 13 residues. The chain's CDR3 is CASSSPGAYEQYF. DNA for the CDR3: TGTGCCAGCAGCTCCCCGGGGGCCTACGAGCAGTACTTC.

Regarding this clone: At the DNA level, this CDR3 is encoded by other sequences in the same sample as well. This CDR3 reads CASSLGQGNEKLFF. In DNA form, the CDR3 reads TGTGCCAGCAGCTTGGGACAGGGAAATGAAAAACTGTTTTTT. This rearrangement joins TRBV7-9 to TRBJ1-4; TRBD1 aligns across 9 bases. The trim removed 3 bases at V and 5 bases at J, leaving 1 base unmatched. Per the germline V gene, CDR1 is SEHNR and CDR2 is FQNEAQ (reference sequence). CDR3 length: 14 residues.

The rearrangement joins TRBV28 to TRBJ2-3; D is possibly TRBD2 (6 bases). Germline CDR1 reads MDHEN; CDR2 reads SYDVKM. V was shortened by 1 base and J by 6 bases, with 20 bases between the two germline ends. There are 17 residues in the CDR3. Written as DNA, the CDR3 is TGTGCCAGCAGTTTATCCCCTTGGCGGGGTAGTGAGGATACGCAGTATTTT. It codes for CASSLSPWRGSEDTQYF.

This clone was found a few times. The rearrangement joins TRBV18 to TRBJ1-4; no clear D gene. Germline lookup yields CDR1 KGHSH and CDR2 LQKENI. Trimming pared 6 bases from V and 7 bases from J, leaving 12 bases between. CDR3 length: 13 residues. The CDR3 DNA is TGTGCCAGCTCTCCCGATAGGAGTGAAAAACTGTTTTTT. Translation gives CASSPDRSEKLFF.